These T cell receptor beta chains were read from a single sample in a study of identical twins. TCRdb recomputed calls from the 5' RACE reads with MiXCR, one row per CDR3 protein. There are more than 400,000 distinct CDR3 sequences in the sample; approximately 14% occur only once, and roughly 0.42% lies in the top ten. The same sample was also studied in work on yellow fever vaccine responses in identical twins.

Sample: CD4+ T cells sorted from blood. These TCRs come from a woman aged 18-29 years in good health. CDR3s leave out the opening cysteine and the closing phenylalanine or tryptophan. Each record gives: clone size, V gene, J gene, CDR3 protein. Expanded clones get a size class; other rows say once, few or many, or leave the size out.

few	TRBV10-3	TRBJ2-3	AIKESPTDTQY
few	TRBV7-9	TRBJ2-1	ASKLAGADNEQF
-	TRBV20-1	TRBJ2-1	SAYSGKDNEQF
-	TRBV11-3	TRBJ2-1	ASSLDRASRYYNEQF
-	TRBV28	TRBJ2-3	ASRQQGVTTDTQY
many	TRBV5-1	TRBJ2-1	ASSVGHSGSRYNEQF
-	TRBV6-1	TRBJ1-5	ASHNQRPSNQPQH
-	TRBV20-1	TRBJ2-1	SARDLAAEQF
many	TRBV9	TRBJ2-3	ASSQGRTDTQY
-	TRBV2	TRBJ1-2	ASSGEGSYGYT
-	TRBV6-5	TRBJ1-1	ASSYSAGTLNTEAF
-	TRBV12-3/TRBV12-4	TRBJ2-1	ASRPGQGAGEQF
-	TRBV3-1	TRBJ1-1	ASSGTPGLTEAF
-	TRBV28	TRBJ2-1	ASASGDPYNEQF
-	TRBV20-1	TRBJ2-5	SAMRGETQY
few	TRBV12-3/TRBV12-4	TRBJ2-5	ASSGSGLAGETQY
few	TRBV27	TRBJ2-1	ASSHRVSGLAGGGQF
-	TRBV20-1	TRBJ1-3	SAIRTGSSGNTIY
few	TRBV5-8	TRBJ2-1	ASRNGGVGNEQF
few	TRBV12-3/TRBV12-4	TRBJ2-2	ASSYSSGPAGELF
-	TRBV12-3/TRBV12-4	TRBJ2-4	ASSFDRGRDIQY
-	TRBV11-2	TRBJ2-1	ASSLDNPGTEQF
-	TRBV29-1	TRBJ1-1	SALAGKNTEAF
-	TRBV20-1	TRBJ1-2	SARDKGAVGEGGYT
-	TRBV28	TRBJ2-3	ASSLAGPRITDTQY
few	TRBV2	TRBJ1-1	ASSASVRGTEAF
few	TRBV12-3/TRBV12-4	TRBJ2-5	ASSDRDRGKQETQY
-	TRBV7-2	TRBJ2-4	ASSQLTGGNIQY
few	TRBV28	TRBJ2-1	ASKPGGLASPEQF
-	TRBV9	TRBJ2-7	ASSASGGPYEQY
-	TRBV24-1	TRBJ2-1	ATSQSGLAADNEQF
few	TRBV24-1	TRBJ2-2	ATSDLGGRNQPGELF
few	TRBV29-1	TRBJ2-5	SGRDGGSQETQY
many	TRBV12-3/TRBV12-4	TRBJ2-1	ASSPRGYGNEQF